Listed here are 2 T cell receptor beta chains from one sample, sequenced in a study of STAT3 mutations in large granular lymphocyte leukemia (dated by TCRdb to the late 2010s). Libraries were constructed by the immunoSEQ multiplex PCR assay. The immuneACCESS repertoire file appears here via TCRdb, limited to in-frame rearrangements. These files lack a portion of the clones; in checked studies, under half of the deficit traces to unresolved V genes, and the cause of the others is not known. Here the sample has roughly 10,000 clones; around 90% occur a single time. The leading ten clones occupy 66% of the sample. Their antigens are not known. Broad study findings and their caveats: All T-LGLL patients had at least one immunodominant TCRbeta clonotype, and roughly half had multiple immunodominant subclonotypes.

The sample comprised peripheral blood mononuclear cells. These receptor sequences come from a man in his 60s with T-cell large granular lymphocyte leukemia. Some clones in this sample may be carry-over from other donors' samples. The age is the age at diagnosis.

This chain joins TRBV5-1 and TRBJ2-1, with 13 bases that match TRBD2. This CDR3 is built from 17 residues. Trimming took 3 bases from V and 0 from J; bases not matched to a gene: 3. Germline CDR1 and CDR2: SGHRS and YFSETQ. The chain's CDR3 is CASSSGLAGYSYNEQFF. The CDR3, as DNA: TGCGCCAGCAGCTCGGGACTAGCGGGGTACTCCTACAATGAGCAGTTCTTC.

The gene calls are TRBV19 and TRBJ2-2; 10 nucleotides agree with TRBD1. Germline V CDR1 and CDR2: LNHDA, SQIVND (reference sequence). This CDR3 comprises 16 residues. V lost 3 bases and J lost 2; bases outside the gene matches: 3. CDR3 DNA sequence: TGTGCCAGTAGTATGGGACAGGGGAAAAACACCGGGGAGCTGTTTTTT. Its protein product is CASSMGQGKNTGELFF.